Below, 20 T cell receptor beta chains from the same sample are listed, as sequenced in a study of T cells in Graves' hyperthyroidism and ophthalmopathy. Using RNA transcripts as the source, TCR beta CDR3 regions were amplified. HTBI primers were used for first-round RT-PCR of the TCR CDR3. TCRdb reprocessed the multiplex PCR reads via MiXCR and lists one record per CDR3 protein. The sample yields 400,000 to 600,000 distinct CDR3 sequences, 20% seen once. The specimen was blood. The receptors come from a man younger than 35 with Graves' hyperthyroidism.

The table lists this clonotype with many counts. This chain joins TRBV2 and TRBJ2-5; 9 bases are a match to TRBD1. Germline V gene sequence: CDR1 SNHLY, CDR2 FYNNEI. The CDR3 totals 14 residues. Unmatched junction bases numbered 6, after V lost 6 bases and J lost 4 bases. The CDR3 bases are TGTGCCAGCAGGGAACACAGGGGGCGAGAGACCCAGTACTTC. It is translated as CASREHRGRETQYF.

In its sample, this clonotype was seen many times. The V and J genes are TRBV5-1 and TRBJ2-6; D not certain. The CDR3 consists of 18 residues. Trimming shortened V by 0 bases and J by 0 bases, and 13 bases separated the two germline ends. In germline, CDR1 is SGHRS, CDR2 YFSETQ. CDR3 residues: CASSLAPGRTSGANVLTF. The CDR3 DNA reads as TGCGCCAGCAGCTTGGCCCCCGGACGGACCTCTGGGGCCAACGTCCTGACTTTC.

CDR3: CSASLTAYEQYF. In DNA, the CDR3 is TGCAGTGCTAGCTTGACGGCCTACGAGCAGTACTTC. V is TRBV20-1 and J is TRBJ2-7; D call uncertain. Germline assignment: CDR1 DFQATT and CDR2 SNEGSKA (reference sequence). CDR3 size: 12 residues. V shed 3 bases and J shed 2 bases, with 8 bases lying between them.

This clonotype has a count of ten or more. The gene calls are TRBV7-9 and TRBJ2-5; D is unresolved. Per the germline V gene, CDR1 is SEHNR and CDR2 is FQNEAQ (reference sequence). The V end was cut by 3 bases, the J end by 1 base, with 3 bases between. The CDR3 runs to 12 residues. The CDR3 DNA reads as TGTGCCAGCAGCTTTATCCAAGAGACCCAGTACTTC. This gives the protein CASSFIQETQYF.

This clonotype was recorded a few times. The genes are TRBV5-1 and TRBJ1-5; 9 bases are shared with TRBD1. The CDR3 is 15 amino acids. Germline CDR1 reads SGHRS; CDR2 reads YFSETQ. V gave up 3 bases and J gave up 4 bases; unmatched junction bases: 5. Here the CDR3 DNA reads TGCGCCAGCAGCTCGGGGACAGGGTTAAATCAGCCCCAGCATTTT. The encoded protein is CASSSGTGLNQPQHF.

The chain carries TRBV7-3 and TRBJ1-2, with unresolved D. The CDR3 is made up of 13 amino acids. Germline V gene sequence: CDR1 SGHTA, CDR2 FQGTGA. With 5 bases removed from V and 8 bases from J, the gap between germline ends came to 15 bases. DNA of the CDR3: TGTGCCAGCAGCCCCCGCTTGGGAGAAGGCTACACCTTC. Translating it yields CASSPRLGEGYTF.

This clonotype has a handful of counts. V is TRBV28 and J is TRBJ2-5; D gene ambiguous. Trimming took 3 bases from V and 7 from J, leaving 15 bases between them. The V gene's germline CDR1 is MDHEN and CDR2 SYDVKM. The CDR3 length is 14 residues. CDR3 nucleotide sequence: TGTGCCAGCAGTTTCCCCGGCCCCTGGGGGACCCAGTACTTC. Translated, it gives CASSFPGPWGTQYF. The full variable domain, with the rest looked up from reference TRBV28 and TRBJ2-5, is DVKVTQSSRYLVKRTGEKVFLECVQDMDHENMFWYRQDPGLGLRLIYFSYDVKMKEKGDIPEGYSVSREKKERFSLILESASTNQTSMYLCASSFPGPWGTQYFGPGTRLLVL.

The chain combines TRBV27 with TRBJ1-5, with D maybe TRBD1 (6 bases). The CDR3 loop spans 14 amino acids. Germline CDR1 MNHEY, CDR2 SMNVEV (reference sequence). V lost 2 bases to trimming and J lost 6 bases, with 11 bases between them. The CDR3 is CASSLRGASQPQHF. The CDR3 DNA reads TGTGCCAGCAGTTTAAGGGGGGCGTCTCAGCCCCAGCATTTT.

This clonotype was detected many times. This chain links TRBV28 with TRBJ2-2; D is unresolved. The germline V and J ends were trimmed by 8 bases and 5 bases, with 9 bases remaining between them. Germline CDR1 is MDHEN and CDR2 is SYDVKM. There are 12 residues in the CDR3. CDR3 nucleotides: TGTGCCAGCGGGTTAATTACCGGGGAGCTGTTTTTT. This translates into CASGLITGELFF. The variable domain in full, with the rest retrieved from reference TRBV28 and TRBJ2-2, is DVKVTQSSRYLVKRTGEKVFLECVQDMDHENMFWYRQDPGLGLRLIYFSYDVKMKEKGDIPEGYSVSREKKERFSLILESASTNQTSMYLCASGLITGELFFGEGSRLTVL.

This clonotype was observed many times. The chain employs TRBV6-1 and TRBJ2-5; TRBD2 might be the D (5 bases). The V gene's germline CDR1 is MNHNS and CDR2 SASEGT. V lost 5 bases, J lost 8 bases, and 12 bases lay in between. This CDR3 region has 12 residues. The CDR3 nucleotides read TGTGCCAGCAGTTCCCCCCGGGGAACCCAGTACTTC. Translation gives CASSSPRGTQYF.

In this sample, this clonotype turned up many times. This chain links TRBV6-1 with TRBJ1-1, with D unresolved. The CDR3 is 14 residues long. Per germline, CDR1 MNHNS and CDR2 SASEGT. The V end lost 1 base, the J end lost 3 bases, and 9 bases lay between the germline ends. DNA for the CDR3: TGTGCCAGCAGTGAAGACGTCTCCTACACTGAAGCTTTCTTT. It is translated as CASSEDVSYTEAFF.

The CDR3 sequence: CSAPLRETYEQYF. CDR3 coding DNA: TGCAGTGCCCCCTTAAGGGAAACCTACGAGCAGTACTTC. This chain connects TRBV20-1 to TRBJ2-7; no definite D call. The CDR3 sequence is 13 residues long. CDR1 is DFQATT and CDR2 is SNEGSKA in the germline V gene (reference sequence). V was clipped by 6 bases and J by 2 bases, with 14 bases between them.

This clonotype was counted between two and nine times. The CDR3 DNA sequence: TGTGCCAGCAGCGCTCTCTCCGGGACAGACTATGGCTACACCTTC. It codes for CASSALSGTDYGYTF. This chain uses TRBV9 with TRBJ1-2; 7 positions agree with TRBD1. The CDR3 contains 15 residues. The germline gives CDR1 SGDLS, CDR2 YYNGEE. After removal of 3 bases from V and 3 bases from J, the junction contained 8 bases not matched to a gene.

This clonotype was seen many times. The rearrangement links TRBV20-1 to TRBJ2-7, with TRBD2 matching over 12 bases. J gave up 0 bases and V 1 base, and 7 bases lay outside the gene matches. The CDR3 consists of 17 residues. Germline V gives CDR1 DFQATT, CDR2 SNEGSKA (reference sequence). CDR3 residues: CSARGTSGTQSSYEQYF. The CDR3 nucleotides are TGCAGTGCTAGAGGGACTAGCGGGACCCAGAGCTCCTACGAGCAGTACTTC.

This clonotype was observed many times. J is TRBJ2-7 and V is TRBV28; D gene uncertain. The germline V and J ends were trimmed by 2 bases and 2 bases, with 7 bases remaining between them. Germline V CDR1 and CDR2: MDHEN, SYDVKM. The CDR3 is made up of 13 amino acids. The CDR3 loop reads CASSLSGTYEQYF. DNA for the CDR3: TGTGCCAGCAGTTTAAGTGGAACCTACGAGCAGTACTTC.

This clonotype was observed a few times. This chain uses TRBV12-3 or TRBV12-4 with TRBJ1-5; D uncertain. The CDR3 totals 13 residues. Trimming shortened V by 5 bases and J by 7 bases, and 12 bases separated the two germline ends. DNA of the CDR3: TGTGCCAGCAGTGCCGCAGGACGCCAGCCCCAGCATTTT. Translated: CASSAAGRQPQHF.

This clonotype was seen ten or more times. This chain uses TRBV27 with TRBJ2-7, with D tentatively TRBD2 (5 bases). The CDR3 is made up of 12 amino acids. V was pared by 8 bases and J by 3 bases, with 11 bases between. From germline, CDR1 is MNHEY and CDR2 SMNVEV (reference sequence). CDR3 bases: TGTGCCAGCGGCGCCCGGGGCTACGAGCAGTACTTC. This encodes CASGARGYEQYF.

V and J are TRBV20-1 and TRBJ1-2; D is unclear. This CDR3 has 10 residues. Germline loops: CDR1 DFQATT, CDR2 SNEGSKA (reference sequence). Between the trimmed V and J ends, which lost 2 bases and 4 bases, there was a span of 2 bases. CDR3 DNA: TGCAGTGCTAGATCCTATGGCTACACCTTC. Its translation: CSARSYGYTF.

There are many counts of this clonotype. The rearrangement links TRBV6-1 to TRBJ1-1; no clear D. This CDR3 region has 15 residues. V gave up 7 bases and J gave up 3 bases, with 18 bases separating them. The germline CDR1 and CDR2 sequences are MNHNS and SASEGT. Here the CDR3 reads CASTGAFGEDTEAFF. In nucleotides, the CDR3 is TGTGCCAGCACAGGTGCTTTTGGGGAGGACACTGAAGCTTTCTTT.

In its sample, this clonotype was seen many times. V is TRBV6-1 and J is TRBJ2-2; D could derive from TRBD1 or TRBD2 (6 bases each). The V and J ends lost 6 bases and 3 bases respectively, with 11 bases between them. This CDR3 comprises 14 residues. Per the germline V gene, CDR1 is MNHNS and CDR2 is SASEGT. The chain's CDR3 is CASRAGGDTGELFF. The DNA of the CDR3 is TGTGCCAGCAGGGCCGGGGGCGACACCGGGGAGCTGTTTTTT.